The T cell receptor (beta chain) described here comes from a study of OX40 agonist ivuxolimab in advanced cancers. About the study as a whole: The costimulatory receptor OX40 (CD134) was targeted by ivuxolimab, a fully human IgG2 agonistic monoclonal antibody. Intravenous ivuxolimab was administered to patients every 2 weeks at six dose levels: 0.01, 0.1, 0.3, 1.5, 3 and 10 mg/kg. Of the approximately 54 dose-escalation patients, hepatocellular carcinoma was present in around 20, melanoma in around 15, renal cell carcinoma in 9 and head and neck cancer in 9. The dose-escalation cohort was about 87% male with a mean age of about 65 years, ranging from roughly 20 to 80. Patients were allowed to have had prior anti-PD-1, anti-PD-L1 or anti-CTLA-4 therapy, and around two fifths of the dose-escalation patients had been treated with checkpoint inhibitors. Three dose-escalation patients achieved partial responses, one with hepatocellular carcinoma and two with cutaneous melanoma. Peripheral TCRbeta sequencing was intended to test whether TCR sequence diversity was altered and clonal T-cell expansion was caused by ivuxolimab. The monotherapy dose-escalation portion (N ≈ 52 patients) of the phase I ivuxolimab trial is reported in the paper. Summary of the overall study and its limitations: On average, CD8+ T cells showed more expanded clones than CD4+ T cells after ivuxolimab. Low levels of normalized T-cell clonal expansion were also seen in some patients who did not respond. Clonal expansion of both CD4+ and CD8+ blood T cells was observed from baseline to week 6 at doses 0.1 to 3.0 mg/kg. The antigen specificity of the peripheral T cells that underwent clonal expansion was not determined. In the 0.1-3.0 mg/kg groups, partial responders had among the lowest normalized peripheral clonal expansion, particularly in CD8+ T cells.

The trial excluded patients who had a history of autoimmune disease or who were on systemic immunosuppression. Peripheral blood for TCR sequencing was drawn from every dose cohort at baseline, at cycle 4 day 1 and at cycle 7 day 1. The samples were drawn from a first-in-human, open-label, multicenter phase I dose-escalation trial of ivuxolimab. Adults with locally advanced or metastatic head and neck squamous cell, hepatocellular, melanoma or renal cell carcinoma were enrolled in the trial. Before TCR sequencing, CD4+ T cells and CD8+ T cells from peripheral blood were sorted into separate populations. For sequencing of the TCRbeta CDR3 region, genomic DNA was extracted from the sorted cells. TCRbeta CDR3 regions were sequenced using the immunoSEQ Assay. The source is immuneACCESS, and TCRdb retained only in-frame sequences with V and J called. Part of the clones is not carried over; for the studies checked, unresolved V genes explain less than half of this, and the remainder is unexplained. The sample table shows 70,000 or so clones, and about 85% are seen once. 17% of the sample is in the top ten clones.

About this clone itself: The specificity of this receptor is unknown. Base-call qualities are not available, and no considerably larger clone is one nucleotide away.

Counted from cysteine to phenylalanine, this CDR3 has 15 amino acids. CDR3 DNA is the only sequence kept; it has 45 bases, read in frame from the first base. Between the V and J ends, shortened by 0 bases and 8 bases respectively, the junction contains 13 bases. The CDR1 and CDR2 encoded by the germline V gene are SGHAT and FQNNGV. The input for sequencing was CD4+ or CD8+ T cells sorted from blood, taken in a trial of the OX40 agonist ivuxolimab. The receptor chain draws on TRBV11-2 and TRBJ1-4; perhaps TRBD1 is the D gene, with 5 bases matching. This TCR derives from an adult with an advanced solid tumor such as melanoma, head and neck, liver or kidney cancer. The DNA is TGTGCCAGCAGCTTAGATGGAGTGGGGGACGAAAAACTGTTTTTT. Translated, it gives CASSLDGVGDEKLFF.